This passage covers 15 T cell receptor beta chains from one sample sequenced in a study of blood T cell repertoires in COVID-19. Assay used: immunoSEQ multiplex PCR; TCRdb lists only in-frame clones, some missing. The sample has 150,000 or so clones; roughly 88% are singletons. Sequencing was carried out using peripheral blood. The source of these receptors is a man aged 18-30 years with acute or convalescent COVID-19.

This sequence joins TRBV28 and TRBJ1-3; 7 bases are a match to TRBD1. The CDR3 sequence is 16 residues long. V shed 6 bases, J shed 4 bases, and the junction held 12 bases outside the gene matches. Germline CDR1 MDHEN, CDR2 SYDVKM. The CDR3 nucleotides are TGTGCCAGCAGACCAACCGGGACAGTTGCAGGAAACACCATATATTTT. Protein: CASRPTGTVAGNTIYF.

The CDR3 reads CASSVSSGFTEAFF. The CDR3 nucleotides read TGTGCCAGCAGTGTCTCATCGGGGTTCACTGAAGCTTTCTTT. This sequence joins TRBV27 and TRBJ1-1; D not resolved. V gave up 5 bases and J gave up 4 bases, with 14 bases separating them. Germline CDR1 is MNHEY and CDR2 is SMNVEV (reference sequence). CDR3 length: 14 residues.

V is TRBV4-1 and J is TRBJ2-6; 7 bases align to TRBD1. This CDR3 spans 20 amino acids. The trim removed 1 base at V and 0 bases at J, leaving 12 bases unmatched. Germline assignment: CDR1 MGHRA and CDR2 YSYEKL. The DNA for the CDR3 is TGCGCCAGCAGCCAAGGCCAAGGGACAGTTGGGTTCTCTGGGGCCAACGTCCTGACTTTC. Its protein product is CASSQGQGTVGFSGANVLTF.

This rearrangement joins TRBV24-1 to TRBJ2-2; no reliable D call. CDR1 and CDR2 (germline): KGHDR, SFDVKD. The germline V and J ends were trimmed by 3 bases and 0 bases, with 4 bases remaining between them. This CDR3 region has 14 residues. CDR3 sequence: CATSDAANTGELFF. In DNA form, the CDR3 reads TGTGCCACCAGTGATGCGGCGAACACCGGGGAGCTGTTTTTT.

The CDR3 DNA follows: TGTGCCAGCAGCTCCACAGGGGGCTGGAACTATGGCTACACCTTC. It specifies CASSSTGGWNYGYTF. The chain links TRBV7-2 to TRBJ1-2, with 9 bases lining up with TRBD1. The germline CDR1 and CDR2 sequences are SGHTA and FQGNSA. There are 15 residues in the CDR3. The V segment lost 4 bases and the J segment 2 bases; nucleotides outside the gene matches: 5.

The gene calls are TRBV7-2 and TRBJ2-3, with TRBD1 matching over 7 bases. The CDR3 sequence is 14 residues long. J lost 4 bases, V lost 1 base, and 2 bases had no gene match. Germline V gene sequence: CDR1 SGHTA, CDR2 FQGNSA. CDR3 sequence reads: CASSLVTGSDTQYF. Written as DNA, the CDR3 is TGTGCCAGCAGCTTAGTGACAGGGTCAGATACGCAGTATTTT. Combining the CDR3 with reference TRBV7-2 and TRBJ2-3 gives the whole variable domain GAGVSQSPSNKVTEKGKDVELRCDPISGHTALYWYRQSLGQGLEFLIYFQGNSAPDKSGLPSDRFSAERTGGSVSTLTIQRTQQEDSAVYLCASSLVTGSDTQYFGPGTRLTVL.

This chain uses TRBV9 with TRBJ2-1; D gene ambiguous. V lost 4 bases and J lost 1, with 12 bases in between. CDR1 SGDLS and CDR2 YYNGEE come from the germline V gene. This CDR3 has 15 amino acids. This CDR3 is CASSSLVSSYNEQFF. Here the CDR3 DNA reads TGTGCCAGCAGCTCCTTAGTCTCTTCCTACAATGAGCAGTTCTTC.

The chain uses TRBV18 and TRBJ2-3, with 8 bases that match TRBD1. This CDR3 is built from 16 residues. Germline CDR1 is KGHSH and CDR2 is LQKENI. V lost 3 bases to trimming and J lost 3 bases; unmatched junction nucleotides: 8. CDR3 loop: CASSPVTGQGTDTQYF. The CDR3 nucleotides are TGTGCCAGCTCACCTGTTACTGGACAGGGAACAGATACGCAGTATTTT.

The chain carries TRBV28 and TRBJ1-2; TRBD1 aligns across 8 bases. Germline assignment: CDR1 MDHEN and CDR2 SYDVKM. This CDR3 is built from 14 residues. V gave up 7 bases and J gave up 5 bases; unmatched junction bases: 9. In nucleotides, the CDR3 is TGTGCCAGCATACTCGGGACAGGTCGATATGGCTACACCTTC. Its protein is CASILGTGRYGYTF.

The genes are TRBV9 and TRBJ2-1; 10 nucleotides line up with TRBD2. The germline V gene encodes CDR1 SGDLS and CDR2 YYNGEE. Unmatched junction bases numbered 5, after V lost 0 bases and J lost 8 bases. The CDR3 has 15 residues. The CDR3 here is CASSVGLAGDYEQFF. As DNA, the CDR3 is TGTGCCAGCAGCGTAGGCCTAGCGGGGGACTATGAGCAGTTCTTC.

The chain has TRBV20-1 and TRBJ2-3, with D possibly TRBD2 on 6 matching bases. V lost 3 bases and J lost 1, with 14 bases in between. The CDR3 extends over 15 amino acids. The germline gives CDR1 DFQATT, CDR2 SNEGSKA (reference sequence). The CDR3 is CSASSRGEGTDTQYF. DNA of the CDR3: TGCAGTGCTAGTTCGCGGGGTGAGGGCACAGATACGCAGTATTTT.

V usage is TRBV27 and J usage is TRBJ2-7; 12 bases align to TRBD1. V shed 0 bases, J shed 5 bases, and the junction held 2 bases outside the gene matches. The CDR3 has 15 amino acids. Germline CDR1 reads MNHEY; CDR2 reads SMNVEV (reference sequence). The CDR3: CASSLSGTGGHEQYF. CDR3 DNA: TGTGCCAGCAGTTTATCGGGGACAGGGGGCCACGAGCAGTACTTC.

The V call is TRBV19, the J call TRBJ2-1; maybe TRBD2 (5 bases). The CDR3 sequence is 15 residues long. V lost 5 bases and J lost 3, with 14 bases in between. Looked up from germline, CDR1 is LNHDA and CDR2 is SQIVND (reference sequence). The CDR3 loop is CASSPIGESYNEQFF. The CDR3 nucleotides read TGTGCCAGTAGTCCCATCGGGGAGAGCTACAATGAGCAGTTCTTC.

The rearrangement uses TRBV5-6 and TRBJ2-2, with 9 bases fitting TRBD1. The CDR3 is 15 residues long. The junction had 3 bases not matched to a gene; V was cut back by 5 bases and J by 1 base. The germline V gene has CDR1 SGHDT and CDR2 YYEEEE. The CDR3 DNA is TGTGCCAGCAGGAGGGACAGGGAGAACACCGGGGAGCTGTTTTTT. Its translation is CASRRDRENTGELFF.

Remarks on this clone: The junction shows a germline mismatch at one end, possibly a read error. This chain's CDR3 is CASRTTTRDSSTAVF. The CDR3 bases are TGTGCCAGCAGAACAACAACCCGGGACAGCTCTACTGCGGTTTTT. This chain links TRBV6-5 with TRBJ1-4; the match to TRBD1 covers 7 bases. CDR3 size: 15 residues. The germline V gene has CDR1 MNHEY and CDR2 SVGAGI.